This entry is about one TCR beta chain. Its matching antigen is unknown. These data belong to a study of blood T cells in healthy people across ages. Study results and limitations: With age, beta diversity per million T cells declined roughly linearly, significantly by 30 to 40.

A second about 7 to 11 cycle PCR used barcoded and J-beta primers. TCRdb itself ran the 5' RACE reads through MiXCR, one entry per CDR3 protein. This table has hundreds of thousands of distinct CDR3 sequences, roughly 64% appearing once. Germline V gene sequence: CDR1 DFQATT, CDR2 SNEGSKA (reference sequence). The CDR3 length is 12 residues. The material sequenced was blood. The chain is built from TRBV20-1 and TRBJ2-7; 7 bases fit TRBD2. The J call may be wrong; the DNA end is better matched by TRBJ2-5. This clonotype was sampled from a man in his thirties or forties in good health. CDR3 protein: CSALSGVKTQYF. In DNA, the CDR3 is TGCAGTGCTTTAAGCGGGGTGAAGACCCAGTACTTC.